Listed here are 24 T cell receptor beta chains from one sample, sequenced in a study of blood T cell repertoires in COVID-19. Measured with immunoSEQ multiplex PCR; TCRdb has only the in-frame clones, and not every one. The data show 130,000 or so clones, 75% to 85% seen once. Sequencing was carried out using peripheral blood. These receptors were obtained from a human donor in a cohort sampled during active COVID-19.

The gene calls are TRBV21-1 and TRBJ2-6; TRBD1 is the table's D call and was not checked against the DNA. TRBV21-1 is a pseudogene segment. The CDR3 covers 16 residues. The CDR3: CASNPLYQGGSNVLTF. In nucleotides, the CDR3 is TGTGCCAGCAACCCCCTGTACCAGGGCGGTTCCAACGTCCTGACTTTC.

The chain links TRBV10-2 to TRBJ2-5, with 8 bases fitting TRBD2. In germline, CDR1 is WSHSY, CDR2 SAAADI. The CDR3 consists of 17 residues. J was trimmed by 0 bases and V by 6 bases; bases with no gene match: 12. The CDR3 coding sequence is TGCGCCAGCAGGGGGGGGGCCAGCGGGGGTCACCAAGAGACCCAGTACTTC. It yields the protein CASRGGASGGHQETQYF.

The chain uses TRBV6-5 and TRBJ2-2; perhaps TRBD2 as D (7 bases). Trimming cost V 10 bases and J 5 bases, with 14 bases left between them. CDR3 length equals 13 residues. Germline loops: CDR1 MNHEY, CDR2 SVGAGI. CDR3 in amino acids: CATKGGGTGELFF. The CDR3 DNA is TGTGCCACCAAAGGGGGGGGGACCGGGGAGCTGTTTTTT.

The chain links TRBV6-5 to TRBJ1-4; tentative D call: TRBD1 (5 bases). CDR3 length: 14 amino acids. CDR1 is MNHEY, CDR2 SVGAGI, per germline. V was clipped by 5 bases and J by 5 bases, with 12 bases between them. The CDR3 DNA is TGTGCCAGCAGTCTAGGGGTAGAGAATGAAAAACTGTTTTTT. Translated, it gives CASSLGVENEKLFF.

There are a few counts of this clone. This chain uses TRBV7-6 with TRBJ1-5; 7 positions agree with TRBD1. CDR1 and CDR2 (germline): SGHVS, FNYEAQ. The CDR3 has 15 amino acids. V was clipped by 5 bases and J by 3 bases; unmatched bases: 7. CDR3 protein: CASSPRQGHNQPQHF. The CDR3, as DNA: TGTGCCAGCAGCCCCAGACAGGGACACAATCAGCCCCAGCATTTT.

The J gene is TRBJ2-1, the V gene TRBV5-4; 10 bases are a match to TRBD2. Germline values: CDR1 SGHNT, CDR2 YYREEE (reference sequence). CDR3 length: 14 amino acids. The V and J ends lost 2 bases and 7 bases, in that order; junction bases with no gene match: 3. CDR3 region: CASSLAGGPNEQFF. The CDR3 DNA follows: TGTGCCAGCAGCTTAGCGGGGGGGCCGAATGAGCAGTTCTTC.

This clone qualifies as medium-sized. The J gene is TRBJ2-7, the V gene TRBV27, with 7 bases fitting TRBD2. There are 13 residues in the CDR3. The J segment lost 5 bases and the V segment lost 3 bases, leaving 4 bases of the junction unmatched. CDR1 and CDR2 from the germline V gene are MNHEY and SMNVEV (reference sequence). CDR3 amino acids: CASSFGGWDEQYF. The CDR3 nucleotides are TGTGCCAGCAGTTTCGGGGGGTGGGACGAGCAGTACTTC.

This clone showed up just a few times. The chain couples TRBV2 to TRBJ1-2; D possibly corresponds to TRBD1 (6 bases). Trimming cost V 6 bases and J 4 bases, with 9 bases left between them. Germline-derived CDR1 and CDR2 are SNHLY and FYNNEI. This CDR3 spans 12 amino acids. DNA of the CDR3: TGTGCCAGCAGCCCAGGGGTCTATGGCTACACCTTC. This sequence encodes CASSPGVYGYTF.

The chain joins TRBV5-1 to TRBJ2-2; D is uncertain. Germline values: CDR1 SGHRS, CDR2 YFSETQ. V gave up 1 base and J gave up 7 bases, with 2 bases separating them. The CDR3 runs to 11 residues. The CDR3 spells CASSLLGELFF. Here the CDR3 DNA reads TGCGCCAGCAGCTTGCTCGGGGAGCTGTTTTTT.

The J gene is TRBJ1-6, the V gene TRBV5-6; D is ambiguous. The CDR3 loop spans 14 amino acids. V gave up 3 bases and J gave up 3 bases, with 7 bases separating them. The germline CDR1 and CDR2 sequences are SGHDT and YYEEEE. CDR3 coding DNA: TGTGCCAGCAGCTCCGGGAGCTATAATTCACCCCTCCACTTT. It encodes CASSSGSYNSPLHF.

The chain has TRBV2 and TRBJ2-5; 8 nucleotides agree with TRBD2. The CDR3 consists of 15 residues. Unmatched junction bases numbered 3, after V lost 3 bases and J lost 0 bases. The germline gives CDR1 SNHLY, CDR2 FYNNEI. The CDR3 DNA is TGTGCCAGCAGTGATATAGCGGGGAACCAAGAGACCCAGTACTTC. Protein product: CASSDIAGNQETQYF.

The rearrangement links TRBV6-5 to TRBJ2-1, with TRBD1 matching over 7 bases. The CDR3 is 14 amino acids. Germline-derived CDR1 and CDR2 are MNHEY and SVGAGI. J gave up 1 base and V 7 bases, and 4 bases lay outside the gene matches. CDR3 sequence reads: CASTRTGSYNEQFF. DNA of the CDR3: TGTGCCAGCACCCGGACAGGTTCCTACAATGAGCAGTTCTTC.

V and J are TRBV27 and TRBJ2-1; TRBD2 might be the D (5 bases). V dropped 2 bases and J dropped 5 bases, with 10 bases sitting between them. Germline CDR1 is MNHEY and CDR2 is SMNVEV (reference sequence). This CDR3 comprises 14 residues. This CDR3 reads CASSLRSGHNEQFF. The CDR3 DNA sequence: TGTGCCAGCAGTTTACGGAGCGGCCACAATGAGCAGTTCTTC.

This clone was seen at least ten times. This chain connects TRBV19 to TRBJ2-1, with D perhaps TRBD1 (6 bases). Germline V gene data show CDR1 as LNHDA and CDR2 as SQIVND (reference sequence). This CDR3 region has 13 residues. V was cut by 10 bases and J by 0 bases, with 10 bases left in between. The CDR3 bases are TGTGCCACAGGGGACCGCTCCTACAATGAGCAGTTCTTC. Translating gives CATGDRSYNEQFF.

The rearrangement joins TRBV7-9 to TRBJ2-5; D not certain. With 5 bases removed from V and 5 bases from J, the gap between germline ends came to 9 bases. CDR1 SEHNR and CDR2 FQNEAQ come from the germline V gene (reference sequence). The CDR3 runs to 12 residues. CDR3 sequence: CASSENLETQYF. The CDR3 nucleotides read TGTGCCAGCAGCGAGAATCTGGAGACCCAGTACTTC.

This chain joins TRBV18 and TRBJ2-6; no clear D. The V and J ends lost 3 bases and 0 bases respectively, with 15 bases between them. This CDR3 is built from 18 residues. Per the germline V gene, CDR1 is KGHSH and CDR2 is LQKENI. CDR3 bases: TGTGCCAGCTCACCCGGGTCCTACTCTTACTCTGGGGCCAACGTCCTGACTTTC. This encodes CASSPGSYSYSGANVLTF.

The chain employs TRBV4-1 and TRBJ2-7; 12 positions match TRBD2. Germline assignment: CDR1 MGHRA and CDR2 YSYEKL. The V gene end was trimmed by 1 base and the J gene end by 1 base; junction bases not matched to a gene: 2. This CDR3 contains 16 residues. Here the CDR3 reads CASSQAGTSGSYEQYF. The CDR3 DNA reads TGCGCCAGCAGCCAAGCCGGGACTAGCGGGTCCTACGAGCAGTACTTC.

CDR3 sequence (DNA): TGTGCCAGCTCCACGCAGGGGGATCAGCCCCAGCATTTT. Protein sequence: CASSTQGDQPQHF. The gene calls are TRBV7-9 and TRBJ1-5; TRBD1 matches at 7 bases. The CDR3 runs 13 residues. With 8 bases clipped from V and 5 bases from J, the junction kept 6 bases outside the gene matches. Germline assignment: CDR1 SEHNR and CDR2 FQNEAQ (reference sequence).

CDR3 loop: CASSAGTSGTGEQFF. CDR3 nucleotides: TGTGCCAGCAGCGCCGGGACTAGCGGGACGGGTGAGCAGTTCTTC. The rearrangement links TRBV9 to TRBJ2-1; TRBD2 agrees at 13 bases. V lost 3 bases to trimming and J lost 9 bases; unmatched junction nucleotides: 6. CDR1 SGDLS and CDR2 YYNGEE come from the germline V gene. The CDR3 is 15 amino acids.

The rearrangement joins TRBV3-1 (or the pseudogene TRBV3-2) to TRBJ2-7, with D uncertain. The CDR3 sequence is 12 residues long. Germline V gives CDR1 LGHDT, CDR2 YNNKEL (reference sequence). V gave up 0 bases and J gave up 3 bases, with 3 bases separating them. The chain's CDR3 is CASSQDGYEQYF. CDR3 DNA: TGTGCCAGCAGCCAAGACGGCTACGAGCAGTACTTC.

The genes are TRBV3-1 (or the pseudogene TRBV3-2) and TRBJ2-7, with 9 bases that match TRBD2. The junction had 10 bases not matched to a gene; V was cut back by 4 bases and J by 6 bases. This CDR3 comprises 15 residues. Germline CDR1 LGHDT, CDR2 YNNKEL (reference sequence). Here the CDR3 DNA reads TGTGCCAGCAGCCGGCCGGGACTAGCAACGATCGAGCAGTACTTC. This translates into CASSRPGLATIEQYF.

This clone has just one count. V gene TRBV5-4 combines with J gene TRBJ2-7, with a weak D call TRBD1 (5 bases). This CDR3 has 15 residues. V dropped 4 bases and J dropped 5 bases, with 19 bases sitting between them. Germline V gives CDR1 SGHNT, CDR2 YYREEE (reference sequence). CDR3 sequence: CASSPVGRANDEQYF. The DNA for the CDR3 is TGTGCCAGCAGCCCCGTCGGCAGGGCTAACGACGAGCAGTACTTC.

The chain joins TRBV12-5 to TRBJ2-1; D unclear. The germline V gene encodes CDR1 LGHNT and CDR2 FRNRAP. The CDR3 totals 11 residues. Trimming took off 2 bases at V and 9 bases at J, with 5 bases between the two ends. The chain's CDR3 is CASGLPGEQFF. The CDR3 bases are TGTGCTAGTGGTTTGCCAGGTGAGCAGTTCTTC.

CDR3 in amino acids: CASSAPSGGGSTDTQYF. CDR3 nucleotides: TGTGCCAGCAGTGCTCCTAGCGGGGGGGGAAGCACAGATACGCAGTATTTT. This chain joins TRBV9 and TRBJ2-3; TRBD2 matches at 12 bases. CDR1 and CDR2 from the germline V gene are SGDLS and YYNGEE. This CDR3 comprises 17 residues. V trimming: 5 bases; J trimming: 0 bases; junction bases outside the gene matches: 7.